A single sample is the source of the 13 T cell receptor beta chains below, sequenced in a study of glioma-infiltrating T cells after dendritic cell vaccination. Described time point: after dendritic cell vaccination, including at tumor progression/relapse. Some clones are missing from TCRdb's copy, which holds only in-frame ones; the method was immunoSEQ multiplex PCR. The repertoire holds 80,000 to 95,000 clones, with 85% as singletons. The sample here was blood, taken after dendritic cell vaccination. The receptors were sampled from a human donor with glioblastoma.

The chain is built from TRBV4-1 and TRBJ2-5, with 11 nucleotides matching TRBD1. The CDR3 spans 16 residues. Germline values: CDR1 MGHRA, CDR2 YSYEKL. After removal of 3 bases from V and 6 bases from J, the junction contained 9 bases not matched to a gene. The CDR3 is CASSHTGTGGRKTQYF. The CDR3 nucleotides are TGCGCCAGCAGCCATACCGGGACAGGGGGAAGGAAGACCCAGTACTTC.

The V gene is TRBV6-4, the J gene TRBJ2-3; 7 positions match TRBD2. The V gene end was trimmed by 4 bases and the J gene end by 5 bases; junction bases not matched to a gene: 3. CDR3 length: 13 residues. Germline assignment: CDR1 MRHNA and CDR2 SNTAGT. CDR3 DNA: TGTGCCAGCAGTGGCACTAGCGAAGATACGCAGTATTTT. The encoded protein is CASSGTSEDTQYF.

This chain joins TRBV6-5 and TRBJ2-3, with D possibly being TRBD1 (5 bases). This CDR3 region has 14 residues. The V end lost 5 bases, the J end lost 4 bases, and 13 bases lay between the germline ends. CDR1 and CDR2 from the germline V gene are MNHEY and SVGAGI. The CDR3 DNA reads TGTGCCAGCAGTCCGTTATGGGGCTCAGATACGCAGTATTTT. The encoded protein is CASSPLWGSDTQYF.

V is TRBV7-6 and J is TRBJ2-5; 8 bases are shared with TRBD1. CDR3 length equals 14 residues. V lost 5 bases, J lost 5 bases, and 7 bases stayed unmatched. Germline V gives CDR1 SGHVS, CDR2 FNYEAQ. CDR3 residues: CASSTGTGGETQYF. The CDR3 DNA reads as TGTGCCAGCAGCACCGGGACAGGAGGGGAGACCCAGTACTTC.

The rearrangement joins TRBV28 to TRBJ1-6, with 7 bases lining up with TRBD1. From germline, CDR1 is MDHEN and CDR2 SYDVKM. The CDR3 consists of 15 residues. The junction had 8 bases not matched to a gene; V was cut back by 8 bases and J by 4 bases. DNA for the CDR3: TGTGCCAGCCTACAGGGGATCGAGTATAATTCACCCCTCCACTTT. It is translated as CASLQGIEYNSPLHF.

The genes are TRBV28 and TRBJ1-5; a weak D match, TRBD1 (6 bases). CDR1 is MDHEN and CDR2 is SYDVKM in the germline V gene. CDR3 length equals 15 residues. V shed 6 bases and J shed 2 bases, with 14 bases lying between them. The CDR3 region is CASRPQGIGNQPQHF. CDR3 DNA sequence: TGTGCCAGCAGGCCACAGGGAATAGGCAATCAGCCCCAGCATTTT.

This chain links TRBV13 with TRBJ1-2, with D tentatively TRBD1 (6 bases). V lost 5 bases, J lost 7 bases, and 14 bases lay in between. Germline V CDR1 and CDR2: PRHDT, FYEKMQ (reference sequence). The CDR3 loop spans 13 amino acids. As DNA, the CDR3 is TGTGCCAGCAGCCTACAGGGTGGAACTGGCTACACCTTC. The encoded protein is CASSLQGGTGYTF.

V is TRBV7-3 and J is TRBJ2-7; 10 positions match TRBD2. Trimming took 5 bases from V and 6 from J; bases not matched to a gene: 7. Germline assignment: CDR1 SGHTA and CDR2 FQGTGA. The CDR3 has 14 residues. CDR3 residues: CASSQGTSASEQYF. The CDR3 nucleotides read TGTGCCAGCAGCCAGGGGACTAGCGCGAGCGAGCAGTACTTC.

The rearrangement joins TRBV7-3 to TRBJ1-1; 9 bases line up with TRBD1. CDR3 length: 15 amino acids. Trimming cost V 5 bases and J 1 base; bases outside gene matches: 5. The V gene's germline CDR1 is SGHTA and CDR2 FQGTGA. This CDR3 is CASSRDRAGNTEAFF. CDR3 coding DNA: TGTGCCAGCAGCCGGGACAGGGCGGGGAACACTGAAGCTTTCTTT.

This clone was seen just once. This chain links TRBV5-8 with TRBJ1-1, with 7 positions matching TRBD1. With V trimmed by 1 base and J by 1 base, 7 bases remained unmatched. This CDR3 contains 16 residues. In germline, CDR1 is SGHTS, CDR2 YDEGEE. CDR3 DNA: TGTGCCAGCAGCTTGTCCCTCGGACAGGAGAACACTGAAGCTTTCTTT. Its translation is CASSLSLGQENTEAFF.

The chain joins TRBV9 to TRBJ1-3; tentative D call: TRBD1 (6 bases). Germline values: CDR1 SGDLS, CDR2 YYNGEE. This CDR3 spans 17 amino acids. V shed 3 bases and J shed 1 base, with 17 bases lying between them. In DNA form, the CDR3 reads TGTGCCAGCAGCGGGGGGGGCGGGTTGTCTTCTGGAAACACCATATATTTT. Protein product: CASSGGGGLSSGNTIYF.

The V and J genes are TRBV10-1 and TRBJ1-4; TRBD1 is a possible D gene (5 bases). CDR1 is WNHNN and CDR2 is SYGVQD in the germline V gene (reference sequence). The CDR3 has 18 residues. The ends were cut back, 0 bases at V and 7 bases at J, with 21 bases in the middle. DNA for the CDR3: TGCGCCAGCAGTGAGTCGGAGTTCTCCTCCCAGGGAGGTGAAAAACTGTTTTTT. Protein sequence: CASSESEFSSQGGEKLFF.

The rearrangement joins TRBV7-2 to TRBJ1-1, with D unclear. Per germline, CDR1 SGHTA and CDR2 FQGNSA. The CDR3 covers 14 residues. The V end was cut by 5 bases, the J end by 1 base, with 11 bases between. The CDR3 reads CASSPRRENTEAFF. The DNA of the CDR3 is TGTGCCAGCAGCCCGCGACGGGAGAACACTGAAGCTTTCTTT. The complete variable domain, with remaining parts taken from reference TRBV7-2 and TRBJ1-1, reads GAGVSQSPSNKVTEKGKDVELRCDPISGHTALYWYRQSLGQGLEFLIYFQGNSAPDKSGLPSDRFSAERTGGSVSTLTIQRTQQEDSAVYLCASSPRRENTEAFFGQGTRLTVV.